This T cell receptor (beta chain) is from a study of T cell changes during pregnancy in multiple sclerosis. Per germline, CDR1 SGHTA and CDR2 FQGNSA. V was cut by 5 bases and J by 0 bases, with 14 bases left in between. This CDR3 has 16 amino acids. Libraries were prepared by immunoSEQ multiplex PCR; TCRdb keeps only in-frame clonotypes and omits some of them. The data hold about 76,000 clones, with roughly 93% observed a single time. The J gene is TRBJ1-3, the V gene TRBV7-2, with a weak D call TRBD1 (6 bases). Here the sequenced sample was peripheral blood, taken in the second trimester of pregnancy. The clonotype originates from a female donor with multiple sclerosis, enrolled in a pregnancy study. The CDR3 loop reads CASSPMTGLSGNTIYF. CDR3 in DNA: TGTGCCAGCAGCCCTATGACAGGCCTCTCTGGAAACACCATATATTTT.